This TCR beta chain is drawn from a study of early T cells in non-severe SARS-CoV-2 infection. Study background: From unsorted whole blood, bulk RNA was sequenced, and the chains remained unpaired.

In the case of this clonotype: The antigen is not known.

Unique molecular identifiers were added to individual cDNA molecules. TCRdb re-called the 5' RACE reads through MiXCR, storing one row per CDR3 protein. The sample lists under 85,000 distinct CDR3 sequences; roughly 15% were seen once. General observations from the study: The VDJdb matching leaned toward anti-spike CD8 responses and overlooked private and CD4 specificities.

Germline CDR1 and CDR2: ENHRY and SYGVKD. The CDR3 sequence is 12 residues long. V was cut by 8 bases and J by 8 bases, with 13 bases left in between. The chain employs TRBV10-3 and TRBJ2-4; D is possibly TRBD2 (6 bases). This TCR was sampled from an adult who was a healthcare worker with PCR-confirmed SARS-CoV-2 infection or an uninfected control (not recorded which). The specimen was whole blood, collected at baseline. CDR3 in amino acids: CAIGGGQDIQYF. The CDR3 DNA follows: TGTGCCATCGGTGGAGGGCAGGACATTCAGTACTTC.